This T cell receptor (beta chain) appears in the sequencing data of a study of radiation and T cells in renal cell carcinoma. The time point here: blood 2 weeks post-SBRT. Specified treatment: 15 Gy SBRT to primary tumor, nephrectomy 4 weeks later. Assay: immunoSEQ multiplex PCR; the TCRdb copy retains only in-frame clones and omits some. The sample comprises some 120,000 clones, more than 75% of which are singletons, and 5% to 6.5% rests with the top ten. Looked up from germline, CDR1 is GTSNPN and CDR2 is SVGIG (reference sequence). Losses at the gene ends were 1 base for V and 2 bases for J; bases not matched to a gene: 3. The length of the CDR3 is 15 residues.

This chain links TRBV30 with TRBJ1-5, with 9 positions matching TRBD1. Sequenced material: blood, taken from a patient whose treatment included radiotherapy and nephrectomy. This clonotype was obtained from a woman aged 70-85 years with renal cell carcinoma. Here the CDR3 DNA reads TGTGCCTGGAGTGGCGACAGGGGGGGCAATCAGCCCCAGCATTTT. It is translated as CAWSGDRGGNQPQHF.